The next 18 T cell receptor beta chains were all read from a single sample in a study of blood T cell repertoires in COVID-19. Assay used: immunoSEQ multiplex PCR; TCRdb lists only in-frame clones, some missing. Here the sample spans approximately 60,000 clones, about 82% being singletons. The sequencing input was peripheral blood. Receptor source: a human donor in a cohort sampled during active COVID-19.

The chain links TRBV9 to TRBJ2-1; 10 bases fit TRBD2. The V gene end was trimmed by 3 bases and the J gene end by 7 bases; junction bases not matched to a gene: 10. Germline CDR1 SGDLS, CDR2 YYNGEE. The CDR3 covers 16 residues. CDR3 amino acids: CASSDKSGGALNEQFF. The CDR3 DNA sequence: TGTGCCAGCAGCGACAAAAGCGGGGGGGCCTTAAATGAGCAGTTCTTC.

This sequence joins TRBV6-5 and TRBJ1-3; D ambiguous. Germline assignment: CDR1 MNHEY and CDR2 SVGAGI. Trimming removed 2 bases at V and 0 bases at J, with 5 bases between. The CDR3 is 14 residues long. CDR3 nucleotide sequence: TGTGCCAGCAGTTACGCCAGCTCTGGAAACACCATATATTTT. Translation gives CASSYASSGNTIYF.

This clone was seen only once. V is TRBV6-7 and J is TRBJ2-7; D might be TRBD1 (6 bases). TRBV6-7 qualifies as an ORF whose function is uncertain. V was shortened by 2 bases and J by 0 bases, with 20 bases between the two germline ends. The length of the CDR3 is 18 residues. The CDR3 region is CASSYPLECARGSYEQYF. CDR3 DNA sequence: TGTGCCAGCAGTTACCCCTTGGAATGCGCCAGGGGCTCCTACGAGCAGTACTTC.

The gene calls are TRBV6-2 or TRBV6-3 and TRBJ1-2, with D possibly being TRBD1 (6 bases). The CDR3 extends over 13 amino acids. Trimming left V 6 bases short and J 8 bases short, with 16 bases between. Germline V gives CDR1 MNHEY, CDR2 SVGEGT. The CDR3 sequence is CASSTDTGSGYTF. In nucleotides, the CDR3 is TGTGCCAGCAGCACCGATACAGGGAGCGGCTACACCTTC.

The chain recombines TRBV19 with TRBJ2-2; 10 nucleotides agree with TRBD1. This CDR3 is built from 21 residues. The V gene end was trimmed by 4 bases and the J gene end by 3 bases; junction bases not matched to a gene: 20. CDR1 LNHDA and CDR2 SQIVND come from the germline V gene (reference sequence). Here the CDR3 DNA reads TGTGCCAGTAGTACCCTCCCGGGACAGGGGAGGGGCGGGGCTTACACCGGGGAGCTGTTTTTT. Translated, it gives CASSTLPGQGRGGAYTGELFF.

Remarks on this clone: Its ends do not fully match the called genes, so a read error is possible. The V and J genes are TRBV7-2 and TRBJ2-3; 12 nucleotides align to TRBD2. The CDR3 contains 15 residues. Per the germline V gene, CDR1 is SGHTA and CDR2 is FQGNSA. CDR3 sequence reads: CASSLAGGYTDTQYF. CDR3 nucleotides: TGTGCCAGCAGCCTAGCGGGGGGGTACACAGATACGCAGTATTTT.

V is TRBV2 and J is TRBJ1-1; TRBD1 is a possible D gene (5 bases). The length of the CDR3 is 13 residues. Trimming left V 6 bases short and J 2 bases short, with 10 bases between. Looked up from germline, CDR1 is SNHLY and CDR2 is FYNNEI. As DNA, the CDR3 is TGTGCCAGCAGCGTCCAGGGAAACACTGAAGCTTTCTTT. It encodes CASSVQGNTEAFF.

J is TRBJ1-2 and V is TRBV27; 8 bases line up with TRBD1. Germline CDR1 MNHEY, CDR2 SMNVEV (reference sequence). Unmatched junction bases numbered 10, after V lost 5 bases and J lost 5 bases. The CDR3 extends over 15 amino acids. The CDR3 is CASSPFVGTGYGYTF. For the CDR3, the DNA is TGTGCCAGCAGTCCGTTTGTCGGGACAGGTTATGGCTACACCTTC.

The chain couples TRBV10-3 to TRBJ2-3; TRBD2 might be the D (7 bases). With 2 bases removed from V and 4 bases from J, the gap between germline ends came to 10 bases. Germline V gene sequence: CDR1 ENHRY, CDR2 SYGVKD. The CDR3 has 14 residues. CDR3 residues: CAISEGGGPDTQYF. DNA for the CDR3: TGTGCCATCAGTGAGGGGGGGGGCCCAGATACGCAGTATTTT.

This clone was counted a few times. The CDR3 protein is CASSVAADTQYF. CDR3 bases: TGTGCCAGCAGCGTAGCCGCAGATACGCAGTATTTT. This sequence joins TRBV9 and TRBJ2-3; D not resolved. Germline V gene lookup returns CDR1 SGDLS and CDR2 YYNGEE. The CDR3 length is 12 residues. V lost 0 bases, J lost 4 bases, and 3 bases lay in between.

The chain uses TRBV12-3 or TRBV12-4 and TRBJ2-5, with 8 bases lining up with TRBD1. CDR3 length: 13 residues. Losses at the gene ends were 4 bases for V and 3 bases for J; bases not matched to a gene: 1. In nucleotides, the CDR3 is TGTGCCAGCAGTTGGGACAGGAAAGAGACCCAGTACTTC. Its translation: CASSWDRKETQYF.

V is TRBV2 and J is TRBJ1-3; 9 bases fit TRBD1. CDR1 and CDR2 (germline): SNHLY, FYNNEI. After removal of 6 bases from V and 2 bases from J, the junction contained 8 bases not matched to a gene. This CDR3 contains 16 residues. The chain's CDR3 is CASRTPGQGTGNTIYF. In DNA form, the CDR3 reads TGTGCCAGCAGGACCCCGGGACAGGGTACTGGAAACACCATATATTTT. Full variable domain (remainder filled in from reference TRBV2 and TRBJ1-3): EPEVTQTPSHQVTQMGQEVILRCVPISNHLYFYWYRQILGQKVEFLVSFYNNEISEKSEIFDDQFSVERPDGSNFTLKIRSTKLEDSAMYFCASRTPGQGTGNTIYFGEGSWLTVV.

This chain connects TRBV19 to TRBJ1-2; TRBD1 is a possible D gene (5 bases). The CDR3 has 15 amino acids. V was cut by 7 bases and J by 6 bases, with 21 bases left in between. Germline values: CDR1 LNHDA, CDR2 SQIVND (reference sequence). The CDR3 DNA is TGTGCCAGTATTTTGCAGGGAAGTTCTTCTCATGGCTACACCTTC. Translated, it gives CASILQGSSSHGYTF.

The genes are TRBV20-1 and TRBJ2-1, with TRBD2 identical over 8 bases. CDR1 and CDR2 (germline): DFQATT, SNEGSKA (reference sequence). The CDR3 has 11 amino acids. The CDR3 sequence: CRVTSGHEQFF. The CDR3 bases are TGCAGGGTAACTAGCGGCCATGAGCAGTTCTTC.

The CDR3 spells CSVEGGQANYGYTF. Here the CDR3 DNA reads TGCAGCGTTGAAGGCGGACAGGCTAACTATGGCTACACCTTC. The V gene is TRBV29-1, the J gene TRBJ1-2; 7 bases are a match to TRBD1. Germline assignment: CDR1 SQVTM and CDR2 ANQGSEA. J lost 0 bases, V lost 1 base, and 2 bases had no gene match. The CDR3 sequence is 14 residues long.

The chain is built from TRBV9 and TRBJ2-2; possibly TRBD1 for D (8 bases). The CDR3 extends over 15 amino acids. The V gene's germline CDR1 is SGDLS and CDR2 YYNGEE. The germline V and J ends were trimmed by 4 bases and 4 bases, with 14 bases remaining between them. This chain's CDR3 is CASSPAGTGTGELFF. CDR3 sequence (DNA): TGTGCCAGCAGCCCAGCGGGGACAGGCACCGGGGAGCTGTTTTTT.

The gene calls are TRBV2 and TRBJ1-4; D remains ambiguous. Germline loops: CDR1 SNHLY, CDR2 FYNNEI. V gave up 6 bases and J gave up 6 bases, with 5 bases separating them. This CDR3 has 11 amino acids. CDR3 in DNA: TGTGCCAGCAGCGCGTATGAAAAACTGTTTTTT. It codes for CASSAYEKLFF.

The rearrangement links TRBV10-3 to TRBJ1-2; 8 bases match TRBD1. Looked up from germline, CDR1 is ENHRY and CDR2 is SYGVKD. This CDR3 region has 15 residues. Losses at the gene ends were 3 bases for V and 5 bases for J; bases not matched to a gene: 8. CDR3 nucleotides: TGTGCCATCAGTGAACCCAGGGGGCGCGAATATGGCTACACCTTC. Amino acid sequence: CAISEPRGREYGYTF.